This record looks at one TCR beta chain sequence and its context. Its antigen is still unknown. The source of the sample is a study of cytomegalovirus exposure and HLA in healthy donors. Study-level points and caveats: Apparent HLA restriction characterized most CMV-associated TCR beta chains in a later analysis. An analysis was carried out at a later point. It showed that HLA-associated TCR beta chains were more clonally expanded than equally common non-associated chains.

Trimming shortened V by 1 base and J by 0 bases, and 6 bases separated the two germline ends. This CDR3 region has 14 residues. Germline CDR1 reads LNHDA; CDR2 reads SQIVND (reference sequence). The PCR had 60 Vbeta and 13 Jbeta primers. TCRdb's copy holds only in-frame clones and misses some; the assay was immunoSEQ multiplex PCR. This sample carries more than 95,000 clones, about three quarters of them seen once, and the ten largest clones take 5.5% to 8%. Sequencing was carried out using PBMCs. The sequence was obtained from a middle-aged woman in good health and CMV-seronegative. The rearrangement uses TRBV19 and TRBJ1-1; D is unclear. CDR3 bases: TGTGCCAGTAGTATAGGTCCGGTGAACACTGAAGCTTTCTTT. It is translated as CASSIGPVNTEAFF.